This T cell receptor beta chain is drawn from a study of T cell responses to AZD1222 COVID-19 vaccine. Study outcomes and limitations: Most donors were white British, females outnumbered males, and clonal diversity was possibly underestimated. No repertoire was sampled before or during the peak T cell response, only after it. Targeting of unmutated variant regions was reportedly seen in nearly half of spike-specific TCRs.

V lost 5 bases and J lost 2, with 14 bases in between. This CDR3 spans 15 amino acids. Germline CDR1 MDHEN, CDR2 SYDVKM. Sequencing used immunoSEQ multiplex PCR; TCRdb keeps in-frame clones, though not all of them. The data show 100,000 to 130,000 clones, 90% to 95% seen once. This clone is a singleton in its sample. Its antigen remains unknown. The chain combines TRBV28 with TRBJ2-3; D possibly corresponds to TRBD1 (6 bases). The starting material was peripheral blood, obtained on day 0 of AZD1222 vaccination. The source is an adult in good health. The CDR3 spells CASSLSTGHTDTQYF. The CDR3 bases are TGTGCCAGCAGTCTCTCGACAGGCCACACAGATACGCAGTATTTT.